A single sample is the source of the 23 T cell receptor beta chains below, sequenced in a study of identical twins. TCRdb itself ran the 5' RACE reads through MiXCR, one entry per CDR3 protein. The data contain some 1,700,000 distinct CDR3 sequences, around 33% of them singletons. Specimen: cord blood. These TCRs come from a newborn girl in good health.

The V gene is TRBV12-3 or TRBV12-4, the J gene TRBJ2-1; TRBD2 might be the D (6 bases). V was pared by 2 bases and J by 7 bases, with 9 bases between. The CDR3 spans 13 residues. CDR3 coding DNA: TGTGCCAGCAGTTTACGGGGGTGGAATGAGCAGTTCTTC. Protein product: CASSLRGWNEQFF.

V gene TRBV25-1 combines with J gene TRBJ2-5, with 7 bases that match TRBD1. Judging by the DNA end, TRBJ2-7 fits better; the J call may be wrong. CDR1 is MGHDK, CDR2 SYGVNS, per germline. The CDR3 covers 13 residues. CDR3 residues: CASSGQGSHEQYF. The CDR3 bases are TGTGCCAGCAGTGGACAGGGTAGCCACGAGCAGTACTTC.

J is TRBJ1-6 and V is TRBV20-1, with a possible D match to TRBD1 (5 bases). Trimming removed 0 bases from V and 6 bases from J, with 12 bases in between. CDR1 and CDR2 from the germline V gene are DFQATT and SNEGSKA (reference sequence). The CDR3 covers 15 residues. The CDR3 sequence: CSARDVGLGNSPLHF. CDR3 DNA sequence: TGCAGTGCTAGAGACGTGGGGCTTGGTAATTCACCCCTCCACTTT.

The rearrangement joins TRBV7-9 to TRBJ2-1, with 14 bases aligning to TRBD2. This CDR3 comprises 18 residues. Germline V CDR1 and CDR2: SEHNR, FQNEAQ (reference sequence). V trimming: 1 base; J trimming: 5 bases; junction bases outside the gene matches: 7. The CDR3 sequence: CASSLDVTSGRAHNEQFF. CDR3 coding DNA: TGTGCCAGCAGCTTAGACGTGACTAGCGGGAGGGCCCACAATGAGCAGTTCTTC.

The table lists this clonotype with a few counts. The rearrangement uses TRBV5-1 and TRBJ2-3; 8 bases map to TRBD2. The germline gives CDR1 SGHRS, CDR2 YFSETQ. Unmatched junction bases numbered 7, after V lost 2 bases and J lost 5 bases. The CDR3 runs to 15 residues. CDR3 residues: CASSLSPGGGDTQYF. For the CDR3, the DNA is TGCGCCAGCAGCTTATCCCCGGGAGGGGGAGATACGCAGTATTTT.

As to this clonotype: A much larger clone lies one base from this, so it may be a read error. The V call is TRBV10-3, the J call TRBJ2-1; 7 nucleotides line up with TRBD2. The germline CDR1 and CDR2 sequences are ENHRY and SYGVKD. This CDR3 has 13 amino acids. Trimming at V came to 4 bases and at J to 10 bases, leaving 7 bases not matched to a gene. The CDR3 nucleotides read TGTGCCATCAGTGGTAGCGGGTCCTACGAGCAGTTCTTC. Translation gives CAISGSGSYEQFF.

The CDR3 bases are TGTGCCAGCAGTTTCCAGACGGGACTAGCGGGGGACTTATACGAGCAGTACTTC. It codes for CASSFQTGLAGDLYEQYF. The chain joins TRBV28 to TRBJ2-7; 14 bases are a match to TRBD2. Germline lookup yields CDR1 MDHEN and CDR2 SYDVKM. The CDR3 length is 18 residues. The V segment lost 3 bases and the J segment 4 bases; nucleotides outside the gene matches: 11.

This clonotype was seen once. The chain couples TRBV30 to TRBJ1-6; unclear D gene. V was shortened by 0 bases and J by 6 bases, with 9 bases between the two germline ends. This CDR3 has 14 residues. CDR1 and CDR2 (germline): GTSNPN, SVGIG (reference sequence). The CDR3, as DNA: TGTGCCTGGAGTGTGCGGACGGGTAATTCACCCCTCCACTTT. It codes for CAWSVRTGNSPLHF.

This clonotype was seen more than once but under ten times. This rearrangement joins TRBV28 to TRBJ2-7; D is unclear. Trimming pared 2 bases from V and 2 bases from J, leaving 10 bases between. The CDR3 is 14 amino acids. The germline V gene encodes CDR1 MDHEN and CDR2 SYDVKM. The CDR3 region has the DNA TGTGCCAGCAGTTTACAGCCCTGGGCCTACGAGCAGTACTTC. Protein product: CASSLQPWAYEQYF.

This clonotype was found a few times. The chain joins TRBV5-1 to TRBJ2-3; 8 positions agree with TRBD2. The J segment lost 4 bases and the V segment lost 2 bases, leaving 9 bases of the junction unmatched. CDR1 and CDR2 (germline): SGHRS, YFSETQ. This CDR3 region has 16 residues. CDR3 amino acids: CASSFLGGGSPDTQYF. The CDR3 DNA reads TGCGCCAGCAGCTTCCTAGGCGGGGGGAGTCCAGATACGCAGTATTTT. Combining the CDR3 with reference TRBV5-1 and TRBJ2-3 gives the whole variable domain KAGVTQTPRYLIKTRGQQVTLSCSPISGHRSVSWYQQTPGQGLQFLFEYFSETQRNKGNFPGRFSGRQFSNSRSEMNVSTLELGDSALYLCASSFLGGGSPDTQYFGPGTRLTVL.

This sequence joins TRBV7-2 and TRBJ2-5; D not resolved. Germline-derived CDR1 and CDR2 are SGHTA and FQGNSA. This CDR3 has 19 residues. The ends were cut back, 5 bases at V and 2 bases at J, with 27 bases in the middle. This CDR3 is CASSTSRAPVGVYQETQYF. The CDR3 bases are TGTGCCAGCAGCACGAGCCGGGCCCCCGTTGGGGTATATCAAGAGACCCAGTACTTC.

Regarding this clonotype: This may arise from a read error, as a much more abundant clone is one base away. The gene calls are TRBV25-1 and TRBJ1-2; D possibly corresponds to TRBD1 (6 bases). The V end was cut by 1 base, the J end by 0 bases, with 6 bases between. CDR1 MGHDK and CDR2 SYGVNS come from the germline V gene. This CDR3 contains 14 residues. CDR3 nucleotides: TGTGCCAGCAGTGAATGGGACACTAACTATGGCTACACCTTC. Translating gives CASSEWDTNYGYTF.

The chain joins TRBV12-3 or TRBV12-4 to TRBJ2-3, with TRBD2 identical over 9 bases. J lost 2 bases, V lost 3 bases, and 18 bases had no gene match. This CDR3 has 20 amino acids. CDR3 region: CASSFIRRGLLAGYTDTQYF. Here the CDR3 DNA reads TGTGCCAGCAGTTTCATCCGTCGGGGGCTACTAGCGGGTTACACAGATACGCAGTATTTT.

This chain joins TRBV4-2 and TRBJ1-4; D unresolved. Germline lookup yields CDR1 LGHNA and CDR2 YNFKEQ. This CDR3 region has 15 residues. Trimming removed 4 bases at V and 8 bases at J, with 17 bases between. The CDR3 nucleotides are TGTGCCAGCAGCCCCGGACCCCGGCGAGAGGAAAAACTGTTTTTT. Encoded protein: CASSPGPRREEKLFF.

This sequence joins TRBV11-2 and TRBJ2-3; no definite D call. CDR3 size: 13 residues. Trimming left V 5 bases short and J 4 bases short, with 10 bases between. CDR1 is SGHAT and CDR2 is FQNNGV in the germline V gene. This CDR3 reads CASSTPLADTQYF. Written as DNA, the CDR3 is TGTGCCAGCAGCACCCCCCTAGCAGATACGCAGTATTTT. Full variable domain (remainder filled in from reference TRBV11-2 and TRBJ2-3): EAGVAQSPRYKIIEKRQSVAFWCNPISGHATLYWYQQILGQGPKLLIQFQNNGVVDDSQLPKDRFSAERLKGVDSTLKIQPAKLEDSAVYLCASSTPLADTQYFGPGTRLTVL.

V usage is TRBV7-9 and J usage is TRBJ2-1, with D possibly matching TRBD2 (5 bases). Per the germline V gene, CDR1 is SEHNR and CDR2 is FQNEAQ (reference sequence). Between the trimmed V and J ends, which lost 2 bases and 4 bases, there was a span of 15 bases. The CDR3 spans 16 residues. The CDR3 sequence: CASSLLSAVAYNEQFF. The CDR3 DNA reads TGTGCCAGCAGCTTATTATCAGCGGTGGCATACAATGAGCAGTTCTTC.

The chain couples TRBV6-5 to TRBJ2-3; no reliable D call. Germline V gene data show CDR1 as MNHEY and CDR2 as SVGAGI. The CDR3 spans 11 residues. Trimming left V 7 bases short and J 7 bases short, with 9 bases between. The CDR3: CASISQNTQYF. The CDR3 DNA follows: TGTGCCAGCATATCGCAGAATACGCAGTATTTT.

This clonotype showed up just a few times. This chain joins TRBV29-1 and TRBJ2-7; the D gene is possibly TRBD1 (6 bases). The CDR3 totals 12 residues. Germline CDR1 reads SQVTM; CDR2 reads ANQGSEA. Trimming stripped 7 bases from V and 7 bases from J, with 17 bases between. The CDR3 region is CSASTGDNEQYF. For the CDR3, the DNA is TGCAGCGCGTCGACAGGCGACAATGAGCAGTACTTC.

V is TRBV10-3 and J is TRBJ2-7, with TRBD1 matching 9 bases. J was trimmed by 5 bases and V by 6 bases; bases with no gene match: 14. This CDR3 comprises 16 residues. CDR1 is ENHRY, CDR2 SYGVKD, per germline. CDR3 nucleotides: TGTGCCATCAGATTACATCCGGGACAGGGTTCGCACGAGCAGTACTTC. Its translation: CAIRLHPGQGSHEQYF.

As regards this clonotype: Possible read error: a much larger clone is one base away. The chain uses TRBV14 and TRBJ2-4; TRBD1 matches 10 bases. Germline V gene data show CDR1 as SGHDN and CDR2 as FVKESK. V dropped 4 bases and J dropped 5; count of bases not matched to a gene: 2. CDR3 size: 14 residues. DNA of the CDR3: TGTGCCAGCAGCCGACAGGGGGCCGAAAACATTCAGTACTTC. It specifies CASSRQGAENIQYF.

This clonotype was found a few times. The chain combines TRBV20-1 with TRBJ2-3, with D possibly matching TRBD2 (5 bases). This CDR3 contains 13 residues. V was shortened by 8 bases and J by 3 bases, with 15 bases between the two germline ends. Looked up from germline, CDR1 is DFQATT and CDR2 is SNEGSKA (reference sequence). This CDR3 reads CSSEGVVTDTQYF. As DNA, the CDR3 is TGCAGTTCTGAGGGAGTCGTAACAGATACGCAGTATTTT.

J is TRBJ2-2 and V is TRBV5-1; a weak D match, TRBD1 (7 bases). This CDR3 has 13 amino acids. Germline V gives CDR1 SGHRS, CDR2 YFSETQ. Trimming removed 4 bases at V and 13 bases at J, with 17 bases between. CDR3 sequence: CASSPGTAGALFF. CDR3 nucleotide sequence: TGCGCCAGCAGCCCCGGGACAGCGGGTGCGCTGTTTTTT.

Written as DNA, the CDR3 is TGTGCCAGCAGCCAAGGGACAGCCAAGTACTTC. Translation gives CASSQGTAKYF. This chain joins TRBV3-1 and TRBJ2-4; D is perhaps TRBD1 (6 bases). This CDR3 region has 11 residues. V lost 1 base, J lost 14 bases, and 9 bases lay in between. Germline values: CDR1 LGHDT, CDR2 YNNKEL (reference sequence).